These 30 T cell receptor beta chains originate from one sample sequenced in a study of response to subunit inactivated influenza vaccine (dated by TCRdb to 2016 to 2018). In light of the paper, this sample's time point label describes: 40 to 45 days after influenza vaccine administration. To prepare the library, RT-PCR was applied. The instrument was an Illumina HiSeq 2500. TCRdb reanalyzed the raw reads on its own, using fastp at Q25 for trimming and MiXCR for clone calling, and kept in-frame beta chains. When rows share a CDR3 protein, they turn into one entry using the most common DNA and genes. This sample gives over 400,000 distinct CDR3 sequences in total; 11% of them show up just once. Roughly 12% of the sample belongs to the ten largest clones. Sample: PBMCs from blood, taken roughly 47 days after vaccination. These receptors were obtained from a man aged 50-60 years who received an inactivated influenza vaccine. Donor details come from another sample of the same person, matched by shared clones.

V gene TRBV5-1 combines with J gene TRBJ2-5; 10 nucleotides match TRBD1. The length of the CDR3 is 17 residues. The germline gives CDR1 SGHRS, CDR2 YFSETQ. The ends lost 3 bases at V and 1 base at J; junction bases unmatched: 9. The CDR3 DNA reads as TGCGCCAGCAGCTCCGGGACAGGGGCCATCGTCCAAGAGACCCAGTACTTC. It is translated as CASSSGTGAIVQETQYF.

The rearrangement uses TRBV9 and TRBJ2-5; D is perhaps TRBD2 (6 bases). V was cut by 4 bases and J by 2 bases, with 18 bases left in between. The CDR3 runs to 16 residues. Germline assignment: CDR1 SGDLS and CDR2 YYNGEE. The CDR3: CASSPGGAAAQETQYF. DNA for the CDR3: TGTGCCAGCAGCCCAGGAGGGGCGGCAGCTCAAGAGACCCAGTACTTC. The whole variable domain, remainder taken from reference TRBV9 and TRBJ2-5, is DSGVTQTPKHLITATGQRVTLRCSPRSGDLSVYWYQQSLDQGLQFLIQYYNGEERAKGNILERFSAQQFPDLHSELNLSSLELGDSALYFCASSPGGAAAQETQYFGPGTRLLVL.

The rearrangement joins TRBV4-3 to TRBJ2-3, with D unresolved. V lost 0 bases and J 3 bases, leaving 10 bases between the germline ends. Germline V gives CDR1 LGHNA, CDR2 YSLEER. The CDR3 is 15 amino acids. The CDR3 DNA follows: TGCGCCAGCAGCCAAGAAGCCAGGATAACAGATACGCAGTATTTT. Encoded protein: CASSQEARITDTQYF.

This clonotype is labeled as medium-sized. The genes are TRBV5-1 and TRBJ2-1; D gene ambiguous. Germline V gives CDR1 SGHRS, CDR2 YFSETQ. CDR3 size: 14 residues. The V end was cut by 4 bases, the J end by 1 base, with 9 bases between. The DNA of the CDR3 is TGCGCCAGCAGCCCCGACACGTCCTACAATGAGCAGTTCTTC. Translating gives CASSPDTSYNEQFF. Combining the CDR3 with reference TRBV5-1 and TRBJ2-1 gives the whole variable domain KAGVTQTPRYLIKTRGQQVTLSCSPISGHRSVSWYQQTPGQGLQFLFEYFSETQRNKGNFPGRFSGRQFSNSRSEMNVSTLELGDSALYLCASSPDTSYNEQFFGPGTRLTVL.

V gene TRBV12-5 combines with J gene TRBJ2-5; D is unclear. This CDR3 is built from 12 residues. The germline V gene has CDR1 LGHNT and CDR2 FRNRAP. The V gene lost 2 bases and the J gene lost 4 bases, with 5 bases spanning the gap. The CDR3 here is CASGLLGETQYF. The CDR3 coding sequence is TGTGCTAGTGGTTTGCTTGGAGAGACCCAGTACTTC.

This clonotype was observed many times. The chain uses TRBV29-1 and TRBJ2-3; D ambiguous. The CDR3 length is 14 residues. V was cut by 3 bases and J by 3 bases, with 13 bases left in between. CDR1 is SQVTM and CDR2 is ANQGSEA in the germline V gene. This CDR3 reads CSVDGIRATDTQYF. The DNA for the CDR3 is TGCAGCGTTGATGGGATTCGGGCGACAGATACGCAGTATTTT.

This clonotype was counted a few times. V usage is TRBV12-3 or TRBV12-4 and J usage is TRBJ2-1; D uncertain. Deletions cut 5 bases from V and 0 bases from J, with 14 bases between. CDR3 length: 16 residues. CDR3 loop: CASSLSGSSSYNEQFF. The CDR3 DNA sequence: TGTGCCAGCAGTCTATCAGGTAGCAGCTCCTACAATGAGCAGTTCTTC.

The gene calls are TRBV4-3 and TRBJ1-4; 12 bases are shared with TRBD1. With V trimmed by 4 bases and J by 7 bases, 1 base remained unmatched. Germline V gene sequence: CDR1 LGHNA, CDR2 YSLEER. The CDR3 has 14 amino acids. CDR3 bases: TGCGCCAGCAGCCGGGACAGGGGGCGTGAAAAACTGTTTTTT. This gives the protein CASSRDRGREKLFF.

In this sample, this clonotype turned up a few times. CDR3 in DNA: TGTGCCAGCAGTTACTTGGGACTAGCGGGAGTCTCCTACGAGCAGTACTTC. Its translation: CASSYLGLAGVSYEQYF. This rearrangement joins TRBV6-2 or TRBV6-3 to TRBJ2-7, with 14 positions matching TRBD2. This CDR3 is 17 amino acids long. Germline V gives CDR1 MNHEY, CDR2 SVGEGT. The V segment lost 1 base and the J segment 0 bases; nucleotides outside the gene matches: 2.

Only a few counts were recorded for this clonotype. The rearrangement links TRBV11-2 to TRBJ2-7; D call uncertain. Germline CDR1 reads SGHAT; CDR2 reads FQNNGV. V gave up 1 base and J gave up 3 bases, with 13 bases separating them. The CDR3 has 15 amino acids. CDR3 sequence reads: CASSLGIGFGYEQYF. For the CDR3, the DNA is TGTGCCAGCAGCTTAGGGATCGGGTTTGGCTACGAGCAGTACTTC.

The chain combines TRBV19 with TRBJ2-7; D not certain. This CDR3 contains 15 residues. The germline gives CDR1 LNHDA, CDR2 SQIVND (reference sequence). Trimming took 3 bases from V and 3 from J, leaving 15 bases between them. The CDR3 DNA is TGTGCCAGTAGTATCGGCCGGGCGGCAGTCTACGAGCAGTACTTC. It yields the protein CASSIGRAAVYEQYF.

This chain connects TRBV11-2 to TRBJ2-4; maybe TRBD1 (6 bases). CDR3 length: 13 amino acids. Germline-derived CDR1 and CDR2 are SGHAT and FQNNGV. Between the trimmed V and J ends, which lost 5 bases and 6 bases, there was a span of 11 bases. CDR3 coding DNA: TGTGCCAGCAGCCGGGACATCCTAAACATTCAGTACTTC. Its translation: CASSRDILNIQYF.

The table lists this clonotype with many counts. This chain joins TRBV5-5 and TRBJ2-1, with 8 nucleotides matching TRBD1. The CDR3 is 16 residues long. V dropped 4 bases and J dropped 6; count of bases not matched to a gene: 12. The germline V gene has CDR1 SGHKS and CDR2 YYEKEE (reference sequence). The chain's CDR3 is CASSLSRQGLSNEQFF. The CDR3 DNA is TGTGCCAGCAGCCTCTCCCGACAGGGGTTGAGCAATGAGCAGTTCTTC.

This clonotype occurred a few times. The chain carries TRBV28 and TRBJ2-1, with a tentative D call TRBD2 (6 bases). Deletions cut 5 bases from V and 10 bases from J, with 15 bases between. Per germline, CDR1 MDHEN and CDR2 SYDVKM. The CDR3 has 13 amino acids. CDR3 protein: CASSPSEGGEQFF. The DNA for the CDR3 is TGTGCCAGCAGTCCCTCGGAGGGCGGGGAGCAGTTCTTC.

CDR3 bases: TGTGCCAGCAGTCCCCCTATAGCGGGGGGTCTATACGAGCAGTACTTC. This encodes CASSPPIAGGLYEQYF. This rearrangement joins TRBV28 to TRBJ2-7, with TRBD2 identical over 10 bases. The ends lost 5 bases at V and 4 bases at J; junction bases unmatched: 11. The CDR3 has 16 amino acids. Germline CDR1 MDHEN, CDR2 SYDVKM.

The chain joins TRBV7-2 to TRBJ1-5; no firm D call. CDR1 is SGHTA and CDR2 is FQGNSA in the germline V gene. This CDR3 is 15 amino acids long. V gave up 5 bases and J gave up 6 bases, with 17 bases separating them. The CDR3 DNA follows: TGTGCCAGCAGCCCTGGGAGAGGGAAGGCTCAGCCCCAGCATTTT. Protein product: CASSPGRGKAQPQHF.

The genes are TRBV12-3 or TRBV12-4 and TRBJ2-1; a possible D gene is TRBD1 (6 bases). The V gene lost 1 base and the J gene lost 4 bases, with 11 bases spanning the gap. This CDR3 comprises 15 residues. CDR3 sequence reads: CASSLVGAAYNEQFF. The CDR3 DNA sequence: TGTGCCAGCAGTTTAGTGGGGGCAGCTTACAATGAGCAGTTCTTC.

Ten or more counts support this clonotype. V and J are TRBV21-1 and TRBJ2-7. TRBV21-1 is designated a pseudogene. The CDR3 spans 12 residues. CDR3 residues: CASSDVLYEQYF. The CDR3 coding sequence is TGTGCCAGCAGCGACGTTTTATACGAGCAGTACTTC.

This clonotype was seen ten or more times. The V call is TRBV24-1, the J call TRBJ1-1; 12 bases map to TRBD1. This CDR3 region has 17 residues. V shed 5 bases, J shed 1 base, and the junction held 7 bases outside the gene matches. Germline CDR1 reads KGHDR; CDR2 reads SFDVKD. CDR3 amino acids: CATSAGDRGRKNTEAFF. The CDR3 DNA sequence: TGTGCCACCAGTGCCGGGGACAGGGGGCGAAAGAACACTGAAGCTTTCTTT.

The chain is built from TRBV5-6 and TRBJ1-2; D is unresolved. Looked up from germline, CDR1 is SGHDT and CDR2 is YYEEEE. CDR3 size: 12 residues. V lost 4 bases and J 1 base, leaving 5 bases between the germline ends. The chain's CDR3 is CASSPRNYGYTF. CDR3 bases: TGTGCCAGCAGCCCTCGTAACTATGGCTACACCTTC.

The CDR3 DNA is TGTGCCAGCTCCCAGATGGACGGAGACCAGAAGCAGTTCTTC. It translates to CASSQMDGDQKQFF. V usage is TRBV18 and J usage is TRBJ2-1; D call uncertain. The length of the CDR3 is 14 residues. Germline V lookup: CDR1 KGHSH, CDR2 LQKENI. The V and J ends lost 6 bases and 11 bases respectively, with 20 bases between them.

The sample holds a few counts of this clonotype. The chain's CDR3 is CASSSPTGLDYGYTF. As DNA, the CDR3 is TGTGCCAGCAGCTCCCCGACAGGGTTGGACTATGGCTACACCTTC. The rearrangement joins TRBV11-2 to TRBJ1-2, with 7 bases fitting TRBD1. Germline trimming cut 4 bases from V and 3 bases from J; bases unmatched to any gene: 8. The length of the CDR3 is 15 residues. Per germline, CDR1 SGHAT and CDR2 FQNNGV. Together with reference TRBV11-2 and TRBJ1-2, the CDR3 gives the full variable domain: EAGVAQSPRYKIIEKRQSVAFWCNPISGHATLYWYQQILGQGPKLLIQFQNNGVVDDSQLPKDRFSAERLKGVDSTLKIQPAKLEDSAVYLCASSSPTGLDYGYTFGSGTRLTVV.

This sequence joins TRBV7-3 and TRBJ2-2; 7 nucleotides match TRBD1. This CDR3 contains 15 residues. Trimming removed 6 bases from V and 4 bases from J; junction bases left unmatched: 8. Germline V gene data show CDR1 as SGHTA and CDR2 as FQGTGA. The CDR3 sequence is CASRFRQGTTGELFF. The DNA of the CDR3 is TGTGCCAGCAGGTTCCGACAGGGTACCACCGGGGAGCTGTTTTTT.

The chain uses TRBV7-2 and TRBJ2-3; TRBD2 aligns across 11 bases. Germline assignment: CDR1 SGHTA and CDR2 FQGNSA. This CDR3 spans 17 amino acids. V dropped 2 bases and J dropped 5; count of bases not matched to a gene: 9. DNA of the CDR3: TGTGCCAGCAGCTTACGGCCAACTAGCGGGAGTAGAGATACGCAGTATTTT. Its translation: CASSLRPTSGSRDTQYF.

This clonotype was detected many times. The chain recombines TRBV12-3 or TRBV12-4 with TRBJ2-1, with a tentative D call TRBD2 (6 bases). The CDR3 consists of 15 residues. Trimming stripped 8 bases from V and 3 bases from J, with 17 bases between. CDR3 in amino acids: CASQTGTSSYNEQFF. For the CDR3, the DNA is TGTGCCAGCCAAACCGGGACTTCGAGCTACAATGAGCAGTTCTTC.

This clonotype showed up many times. This rearrangement joins TRBV5-1 to TRBJ1-6; the D is unclear. Looked up from germline, CDR1 is SGHRS and CDR2 is YFSETQ. The V and J ends lost 0 bases and 10 bases respectively, with 11 bases between them. The CDR3 runs 14 residues. Written as DNA, the CDR3 is TGCGCCAGCAGCTTGGCCTGGGTAGGCTCACCCCTCCACTTT. This gives the protein CASSLAWVGSPLHF. Combining the CDR3 with reference TRBV5-1 and TRBJ1-6 gives the whole variable domain KAGVTQTPRYLIKTRGQQVTLSCSPISGHRSVSWYQQTPGQGLQFLFEYFSETQRNKGNFPGRFSGRQFSNSRSEMNVSTLELGDSALYLCASSLAWVGSPLHFGNGTRLTVT.

This clonotype was detected ten times or more. The V gene is TRBV29-1, the J gene TRBJ2-2; D is possibly TRBD1 (7 bases). Germline lookup yields CDR1 SQVTM and CDR2 ANQGSEA. V gave up 6 bases and J gave up 4 bases, with 12 bases separating them. The CDR3 sequence is 13 residues long. The CDR3 region has the DNA TGCAGCGTGCGGGACAGCGGCACCGGGGAGCTGTTTTTT. Amino acids: CSVRDSGTGELFF.

This clonotype was found a few times. The chain recombines TRBV5-4 with TRBJ2-1, with unresolved D. CDR3 length equals 15 residues. The V end was cut by 0 bases, the J end by 4 bases, with 11 bases between. From germline, CDR1 is SGHNT and CDR2 YYREEE (reference sequence). DNA for the CDR3: TGTGCCAGCAGCTTGGGAAGGGCAGCTTACAATGAGCAGTTCTTC. Amino acid sequence: CASSLGRAAYNEQFF.

In this sample, this clonotype turned up a few times. This chain links TRBV5-1 with TRBJ1-4; D uncertain. Trimming left V 4 bases short and J 2 bases short, with 9 bases between. Germline-derived CDR1 and CDR2 are SGHRS and YFSETQ. This CDR3 is built from 14 residues. CDR3 protein: CASSGGGTNEKLFF. The CDR3 coding sequence is TGCGCCAGCAGCGGCGGAGGGACTAATGAAAAACTGTTTTTT. The full variable domain, with the rest looked up from reference TRBV5-1 and TRBJ1-4, is KAGVTQTPRYLIKTRGQQVTLSCSPISGHRSVSWYQQTPGQGLQFLFEYFSETQRNKGNFPGRFSGRQFSNSRSEMNVSTLELGDSALYLCASSGGGTNEKLFFGSGTQLSVL.

The sample holds a few counts of this clonotype. The chain links TRBV10-3 to TRBJ1-2; 9 bases align to TRBD1. Per the germline V gene, CDR1 is ENHRY and CDR2 is SYGVKD. CDR3 length: 15 residues. V was pared by 6 bases and J by 4 bases, with 9 bases of the junction left unmatched. The CDR3 protein is CAIRTTGGFPYGYTF. The CDR3 region has the DNA TGTGCCATCAGAACGACAGGGGGATTCCCCTATGGCTACACCTTC.